These T cell receptor beta chains were read from a single sample in a study of blood T cell repertoires in COVID-19. Generated by immunoSEQ multiplex PCR, the TCRdb table keeps only in-frame clones and is missing some. The sample consists of 55,000 to 65,000 clones, around 87% of them appearing once. Sequenced sample: peripheral blood. The receptors derive from a man aged 55-75 years with active or convalescent COVID-19. Both conserved end residues are part of each CDR3. Each record gives: clone size, V gene, D gene, J gene, CDR3 DNA, CDR3 protein. The D gene is left open where the match is weak. Clone size is stated in some rows and not others, as once, few, many or a class when expanded.

>NA|TRBV7-6|NA|TRBJ2-3
TGTGCCAGCAGCTTAAGTTGGGGCAGCTCGTGGGCTAAACTCGGAGATACGCAGTATTTT
CASSLSWGSSWAKLGDTQYF
>NA|TRBV14|TRBD1|TRBJ2-7
TGTGCCAGCAGCCAAGGAGGGACAGGGACCTACGAGCAGTACTTC
CASSQGGTGTYEQYF
>NA|TRBV11-3|NA|TRBJ2-2
TGTGCCAGCACCCCGGGACACCCGGGCGGGGAGCTGTTTTTT
CASTPGHPGGELFF
>few|TRBV5-1|NA|TRBJ2-7
TGCGCCAGCAGCTTGGGCCCCCGGGGCTCCTACGAGCAGTACTTC
CASSLGPRGSYEQYF
>NA|TRBV15|NA|TRBJ1-1
TGTGCCACCAGCAGGCGGGAGGGAGGGTCCCGGGAAGCTTTCTTT
CATSRREGGSREAFF
>few|TRBV28|TRBD1|TRBJ1-2
TGTGCCAGCAGTTTTCGGGACAGGCTTAACTATGGCTACACCTTC
CASSFRDRLNYGYTF
>NA|TRBV7-2|NA|TRBJ2-7
TGTGCCAGCAGCATGCAGGCTTCCTACGAGCAGTACTTC
CASSMQASYEQYF
>NA|TRBV7-9|NA|TRBJ1-4
TGTGCCAGCAGCCCGGGGAGGGCAGCCGGTGAAAAACTGTTTTTT
CASSPGRAAGEKLFF
>NA|TRBV5-4|NA|TRBJ2-3
TGTGCCAGCAGCTTGGCCCCACAGGGTAGCACAGATACGCAGTATTTT
CASSLAPQGSTDTQYF
>NA|TRBV19|TRBD1|TRBJ1-5
TGTGCCAGTAGTCTGACAGGGGTTGGCAATCAGCCCCAGCATTTT
CASSLTGVGNQPQHF
>NA|TRBV5-1|TRBD1|TRBJ2-1
TGCGCCAGCAGCGGGGGACAGGAGGGTTTTGATATGCAGTTCTTC
CASSGGQEGFDMQFF
>NA|TRBV19|NA|TRBJ1-5
TGTGCCAGTATGGGGCAGGGTATTCATCAGCCCCAGCATTTT
CASMGQGIHQPQHF
>NA|TRBV19|NA|TRBJ1-5
TGTGCCAGTAGTATAGATCGAGGGTATCAGCCCCAGCATTTT
CASSIDRGYQPQHF
>NA|TRBV5-5|NA|TRBJ2-1
TGTGCCAGCAGCTTGACAGGGTCAATGAATGAGCAGTTCTTC
CASSLTGSMNEQFF
>NA|TRBV10-3|NA|TRBJ1-1
TGTGCCATCAGTGATAAGGACGGAGGATTGAACACTGAAGCTTTCTTT
CAISDKDGGLNTEAFF
>NA|TRBV2|NA|TRBJ2-5
TGTGCCAGCAGTGAAGCTGCAGGCGGGGAGACCCAGTACTTC
CASSEAAGGETQYF
>NA|TRBV11-2|NA|TRBJ2-5
TGTGCCAGCAGCCCCCGGACTAACATACAAGAGACCCAGTACTTC
CASSPRTNIQETQYF
>few|TRBV15|NA|TRBJ1-2
TGTGCCACCACCCCGGGTGACCTCGCTTATGGCTACACCTTC
CATTPGDLAYGYTF
>NA|TRBV6-1|NA|TRBJ1-6
TGTGCCAGCAGTGAACGCGGGGCAGGGATGGATTCACCCCTCCACTTT
CASSERGAGMDSPLHF
>NA|TRBV3-1/TRBV3-2|TRBD2|TRBJ2-3
TGTGCCAGCAGACCCTCTAGCGGGGGGACTGATACGCAGTATTTT
CASRPSSGGTDTQYF
>NA|TRBV2|TRBD2|TRBJ2-5
TGTGCCAGCAGGGGCCCCTCGGTCGGGTTAGCGGGGGGGTCTAGGGAGACCCAGTACTTC
CASRGPSVGLAGGSRETQYF
>NA|TRBV29-1|NA|TRBJ1-2
TGCAGCGCCGAACCTCGGGGGGGCGGGAGCTATGGCTACACCTTC
CSAEPRGGGSYGYTF
>NA|TRBV28|TRBD1|TRBJ1-5
TGTGCCAGCAGTTTATCAGGGGGCCTTGTTGAGCCCCAGCATTTT
CASSLSGGLVEPQHF
>NA|TRBV7-2|TRBD1|TRBJ2-2
TGTGCCAGCAGCTTTACCCTCGCCCGGGACAGGCAAACCGGGGAGCTGTTTTTT
CASSFTLARDRQTGELFF
>NA|TRBV6-5|NA|TRBJ1-2
TGTGCCAGCAGCGGGGGATCTAACTATGGCTACACCTTC
CASSGGSNYGYTF
>once|TRBV19|TRBD1|TRBJ1-2
TGTGCCAGTAGTGCCGGGACAGCAAACTATGGCTACACCTTC
CASSAGTANYGYTF
>once|TRBV4-1|NA|TRBJ2-1
TGCGCCAGCAGCCAAGATCGAGTGAATGAGCAGTTCTTC
CASSQDRVNEQFF
>NA|TRBV5-1|TRBD2|TRBJ2-7
TGCGCCAGCAGCTTGGCCGCTAGCGGGGGGGAGCAGTACTTC
CASSLAASGGEQYF
>NA|TRBV24-1|TRBD1|TRBJ2-3
TGTGCCACCAGTGATCCACGTAGGGGGACAGACACAGATACGCAGTATTTT
CATSDPRRGTDTDTQYF
>once|TRBV7-2|NA|TRBJ1-2
TGTGCCAGCAGTTTCGGGGGAGACTATGGCTACACCTTC
CASSFGGDYGYTF
>NA|TRBV19|NA|TRBJ2-2
TGTGCCAGTAGGGCAGGCCAGACCGGGGAGCTGTTTTTT
CASRAGQTGELFF
>NA|TRBV5-5|NA|TRBJ2-3
TGTGCCAGCAGATTTGCTGGGGCCGGGGATACGCAGTATTTT
CASRFAGAGDTQYF
>NA|TRBV18|TRBD1|TRBJ2-2
TGTGCCAGCTCACCGACACCGGGACAGGGTAAACCCACCGGGGAGCTGTTTTTT
CASSPTPGQGKPTGELFF